The next 13 T cell receptor beta chains were all read from a single sample in a study of cytomegalovirus exposure and HLA in healthy donors. The method was immunoSEQ multiplex PCR; TCRdb's version includes in-frame clones alone and lacks a portion of them. This table has roughly 98,000 clones, around 85% appearing once. Sequenced material: PBMCs. The receptor set was obtained from a woman aged 25 to 39 in good health and CMV-seronegative.

CDR3 loop: CASREFVWYNEQFF. CDR3 nucleotide sequence: TGTGCCAGCAGAGAGTTTGTCTGGTACAATGAGCAGTTCTTC. The chain links TRBV7-3 to TRBJ2-1; no reliable D call. V lost 6 bases, J lost 4 bases, and 13 bases lay in between. There are 14 residues in the CDR3. Germline CDR1 is SGHTA and CDR2 is FQGTGA.

The genes are TRBV7-8 and TRBJ2-3; the match to TRBD2 covers 7 bases. The CDR3 is 14 amino acids. The germline gives CDR1 SGHVS, CDR2 FQNEAQ. V lost 5 bases, J lost 1 base, and 3 bases stayed unmatched. The CDR3 sequence is CASSPRGGTDTQYF. The CDR3 nucleotides are TGTGCCAGCAGCCCCCGGGGGGGCACAGATACGCAGTATTTT. The whole variable domain, remainder taken from reference TRBV7-8 and TRBJ2-3, is GAGVSQSPRYKVAKRGQDVALRCDPISGHVSLFWYQQALGQGPEFLTYFQNEAQLDKSGLPSDRFFAERPEGSVSTLKIQRTQQEDSAVYLCASSPRGGTDTQYFGPGTRLTVL.

The chain employs TRBV6-6 and TRBJ2-6, with D perhaps matching TRBD2 (5 bases). The V gene lost 6 bases and the J gene lost 0 bases, with 12 bases spanning the gap. Per the germline V gene, CDR1 is MNHNY and CDR2 is SVGAGI (reference sequence). The CDR3 runs to 16 residues. CDR3 sequence: CASRASAGSGANVLTF. Written as DNA, the CDR3 is TGTGCCAGCAGAGCTTCCGCGGGCTCTGGGGCCAACGTCCTGACTTTC.

This clone was seen only once. The J gene is TRBJ1-4, the V gene TRBV4-2; D gene uncertain. The CDR3 has 15 residues. The germline gives CDR1 LGHNA, CDR2 YNFKEQ. The V gene lost 5 bases and the J gene lost 6 bases, with 16 bases spanning the gap. In DNA, the CDR3 is TGTGCCAGCAGCGCACGGGAGGCATCGGATGAAAAACTGTTTTTT. Its translation: CASSAREASDEKLFF.

The chain combines TRBV4-1 with TRBJ2-1, with 8 bases matching TRBD1. The CDR3 consists of 14 residues. The trim removed 4 bases at V and 6 bases at J, leaving 5 bases unmatched. Germline CDR1 and CDR2: MGHRA and YSYEKL. CDR3: CASSRGDRSNEQFF. The CDR3, as DNA: TGCGCCAGCAGCCGAGGGGACAGGAGCAATGAGCAGTTCTTC.

This clone was counted a single time. The CDR3 DNA follows: TGTGCCAGCAGTTTTGCAGGGATCAATCAGCCCCAGCATTTT. Translation: CASSFAGINQPQHF. The chain is built from TRBV27 and TRBJ1-5; D possibly corresponds to TRBD1 (5 bases). Germline V gene data show CDR1 as MNHEY and CDR2 as SMNVEV (reference sequence). With 3 bases removed from V and 3 bases from J, the gap between germline ends came to 9 bases. The length of the CDR3 is 14 residues.

This clone appeared once. This chain links TRBV13 with TRBJ2-3; TRBD2 aligns across 11 bases. Trimming removed 5 bases from V and 11 bases from J; junction bases left unmatched: 12. CDR3 size: 15 residues. The germline CDR1 and CDR2 sequences are PRHDT and FYEKMQ (reference sequence). CDR3 sequence: CASSRLAGGKGGQYF. As DNA, the CDR3 is TGTGCCAGCAGCAGGCTAGCGGGGGGAAAGGGTGGGCAGTATTTT.

This sequence joins TRBV6-5 and TRBJ1-2; D not certain. Trimming left V 0 bases short and J 3 bases short, with 14 bases between. Germline CDR1 is MNHEY and CDR2 is SVGAGI. The CDR3 is 16 residues long. DNA for the CDR3: TGTGCCAGCAGTTACTCGAGCCCCGATGAGGACTATGGCTACACCTTC. Translation: CASSYSSPDEDYGYTF.

This clone is a singleton in its sample. This rearrangement joins TRBV7-3 to TRBJ2-1; D is possibly TRBD1 (5 bases). From germline, CDR1 is SGHTA and CDR2 FQGTGA. Trimming removed 3 bases at V and 6 bases at J, with 9 bases between. CDR3 size: 13 residues. CDR3 coding DNA: TGTGCCAGCAGCTTCGGACATCCCAATGAGCAGTTCTTC. Protein product: CASSFGHPNEQFF. Using reference TRBV7-3 and TRBJ2-1 for the parts outside the CDR3, the full variable domain is GAGVSQTPSNKVTEKGKYVELRCDPISGHTALYWYRQSLGQGPEFLIYFQGTGAADDSGLPNDRFFAVRPEGSVSTLKIQRTERGDSAVYLCASSFGHPNEQFFGPGTRLTVL.

This sequence joins TRBV5-1 and TRBJ2-3, with D unclear. With 4 bases removed from V and 5 bases from J, the gap between germline ends came to 5 bases. The CDR3 has 11 residues. Germline V gives CDR1 SGHRS, CDR2 YFSETQ. For the CDR3, the DNA is TGCGCCAGCAGCCTCGTAGATACGCAGTATTTT. Translating gives CASSLVDTQYF.

This clone turned up a few times. This chain links TRBV7-2 with TRBJ1-1, with no clear D. V was pared by 1 base and J by 5 bases, with 8 bases between. Germline CDR1 is SGHTA and CDR2 is FQGNSA. This CDR3 is built from 13 residues. The CDR3 nucleotides are TGTGCCAGCAGCTTAGTAAGGGAGACTGAAGCTTTCTTT. Encoded protein: CASSLVRETEAFF. The full variable domain, completed using reference TRBV7-2 and TRBJ1-1, is GAGVSQSPSNKVTEKGKDVELRCDPISGHTALYWYRQSLGQGLEFLIYFQGNSAPDKSGLPSDRFSAERTGGSVSTLTIQRTQQEDSAVYLCASSLVRETEAFFGQGTRLTVV.

This clone turned up a few times. The DNA of the CDR3 is TGCGCCAGCAGCTTCCCCCCTGGGGGGAGGCGGCAACTGTTTTTT. It specifies CASSFPPGGRRQLFF. The chain couples TRBV4-1 to TRBJ1-4; a weak D match, TRBD1 (5 bases). From germline, CDR1 is MGHRA and CDR2 YSYEKL. The V end was cut by 5 bases, the J end by 12 bases, with 22 bases between. This CDR3 has 15 residues.

The chain joins TRBV9 to TRBJ1-1; D possibly corresponds to TRBD1 (6 bases). Trimming removed 0 bases at V and 6 bases at J, with 18 bases between. The CDR3 is 16 amino acids. Germline loops: CDR1 SGDLS, CDR2 YYNGEE. The chain's CDR3 is CASSVDGRPGAAEAFF. CDR3 coding DNA: TGTGCCAGCAGCGTAGACGGGAGGCCGGGGGCCGCTGAAGCTTTCTTT.